This T cell receptor beta chain originates from a study of cytomegalovirus exposure and HLA in healthy donors. This CDR3 has 16 amino acids. Trimming removed 3 bases from V and 3 bases from J; junction bases left unmatched: 5. Germline V gene sequence: CDR1 SGHAT, CDR2 FQNNGV. The donors were part of the validation cohort of more than 90 subjects. That cohort was separate from the first cohort, which comprised 500 to 700 subjects. Here immunoSEQ multiplex PCR was the method, and the copy in TCRdb shows in-frame clones only, minus some. The top ten hold approximately 10% of the sample, which has around 150,000 clones, 84% seen once.

The chain has TRBV11-2 and TRBJ2-1, with 10 bases aligning to TRBD2. The sequencing input was PBMCs. The receptor was isolated from a man in his thirties or forties in good health and CMV-seropositive. Here the CDR3 DNA reads TGTGCCAGCAGCTTCCTGACTAGCGGGCACTACAATGAGCAGTTCTTC. Its translation: CASSFLTSGHYNEQFF.